The clone carrying this T cell receptor beta chain occurred many times. As for time point: pre-sensitization, week 0. The treatment: therapeutic diphenylcyclopropenone sensitization with weekly scalp DPC. This entry is derived from a study of human T cells and chemical hapten exposure. Study details: After 6 days, upper back 0.01% DPC patch tests were scored.

Per the germline V gene, CDR1 is KGHSH and CDR2 is LQKENI. Deletions cut 1 base from V and 5 bases from J, with 8 bases between. This CDR3 has 13 amino acids. MiXCR, applied by TCRdb to the RACE reads, yields one record per CDR3 protein. The sample has around 120,000 distinct CDR3 sequences, approximately 13% seen once. The chain carries TRBV18 and TRBJ2-5; a weak D match, TRBD2 (6 bases). The starting material was whole blood, obtained in connection with sensitization to the hapten diphenylcyclopropenone (DPC). This receptor was identified in a woman aged 18 to 35 with alopecia areata. Some clones in this sample may be carry-over from other donors' samples. Here the CDR3 reads CASSPRSGETQYF. CDR3 DNA sequence: TGTGCCAGCTCACCACGCAGCGGGGAGACCCAGTACTTC.